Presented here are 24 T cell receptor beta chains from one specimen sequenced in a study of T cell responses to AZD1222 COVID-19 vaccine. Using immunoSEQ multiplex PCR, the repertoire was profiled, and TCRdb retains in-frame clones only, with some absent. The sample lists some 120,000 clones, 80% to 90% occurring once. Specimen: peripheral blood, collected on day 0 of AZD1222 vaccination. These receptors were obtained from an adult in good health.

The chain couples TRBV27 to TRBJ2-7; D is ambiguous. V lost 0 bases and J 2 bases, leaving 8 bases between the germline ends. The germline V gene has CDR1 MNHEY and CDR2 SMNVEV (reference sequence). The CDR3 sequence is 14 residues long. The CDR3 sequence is CASSLSDGPYEQYF. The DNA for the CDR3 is TGTGCCAGCAGTTTATCGGACGGACCCTACGAGCAGTACTTC.

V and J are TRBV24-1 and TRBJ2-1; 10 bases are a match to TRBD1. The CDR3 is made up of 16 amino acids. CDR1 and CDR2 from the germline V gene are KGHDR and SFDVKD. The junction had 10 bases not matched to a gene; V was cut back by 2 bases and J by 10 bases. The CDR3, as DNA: TGTGCCACCAGTGATTCCGGGACAGGGGTAGTCGGCGAGCAGTTCTTC. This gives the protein CATSDSGTGVVGEQFF.

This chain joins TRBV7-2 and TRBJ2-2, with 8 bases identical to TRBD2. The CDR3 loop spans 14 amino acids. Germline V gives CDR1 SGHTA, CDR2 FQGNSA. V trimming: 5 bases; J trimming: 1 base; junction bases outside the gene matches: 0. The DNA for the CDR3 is TGTGCCAGCAGCGCGGGGGGGAACACCGGGGAGCTGTTTTTT. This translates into CASSAGGNTGELFF.

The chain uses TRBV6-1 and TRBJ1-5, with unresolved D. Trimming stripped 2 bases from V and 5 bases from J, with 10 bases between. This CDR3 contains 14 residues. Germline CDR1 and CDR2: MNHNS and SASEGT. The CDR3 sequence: CASSESGEYQPQHF. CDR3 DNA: TGTGCCAGCAGTGAATCCGGGGAGTATCAGCCCCAGCATTTT.

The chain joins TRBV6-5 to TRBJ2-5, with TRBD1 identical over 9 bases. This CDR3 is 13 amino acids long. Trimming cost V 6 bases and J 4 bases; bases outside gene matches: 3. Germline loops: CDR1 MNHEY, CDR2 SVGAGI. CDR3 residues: CASRQGAGETQYF. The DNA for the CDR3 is TGTGCCAGCAGACAGGGGGCTGGAGAGACCCAGTACTTC.

The CDR3 nucleotides are TGTGCCAGCAGCGCTTCCGGGACTAGCGGGGGGGTTGAGCAGTTCTTC. Translated: CASSASGTSGGVEQFF. The chain uses TRBV7-9 and TRBJ2-1, with 16 nucleotides matching TRBD2. The germline CDR1 and CDR2 sequences are SEHNR and FQNEAQ (reference sequence). V was clipped by 5 bases and J by 9 bases; unmatched bases: 7. The length of the CDR3 is 16 residues.

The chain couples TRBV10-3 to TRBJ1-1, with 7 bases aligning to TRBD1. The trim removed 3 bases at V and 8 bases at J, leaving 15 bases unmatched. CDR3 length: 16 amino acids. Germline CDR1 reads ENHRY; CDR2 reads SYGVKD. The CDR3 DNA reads TGTGCCATCAGTGACGAGTCAATAGGGGGCGTCTCGGAAGCTTTCTTT. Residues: CAISDESIGGVSEAFF.

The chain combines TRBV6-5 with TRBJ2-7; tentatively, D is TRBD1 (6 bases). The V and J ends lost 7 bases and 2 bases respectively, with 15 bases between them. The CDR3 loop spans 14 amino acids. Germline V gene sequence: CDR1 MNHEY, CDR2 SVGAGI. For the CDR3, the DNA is TGTGCCAGCACATCGACAGGAGATACCTACGAGCAGTACTTC. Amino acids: CASTSTGDTYEQYF.

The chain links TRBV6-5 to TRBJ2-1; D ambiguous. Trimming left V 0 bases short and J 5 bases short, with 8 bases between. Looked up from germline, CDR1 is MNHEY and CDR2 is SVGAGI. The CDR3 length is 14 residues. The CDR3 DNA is TGTGCCAGCAGTTACTCTCGGTCCAACAATGAGCAGTTCTTC. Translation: CASSYSRSNNEQFF.

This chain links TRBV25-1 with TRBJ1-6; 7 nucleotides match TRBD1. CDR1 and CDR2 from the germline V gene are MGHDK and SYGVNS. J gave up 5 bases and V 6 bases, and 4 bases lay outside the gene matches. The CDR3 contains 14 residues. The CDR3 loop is CASRGDRDNSPLHF. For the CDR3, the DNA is TGTGCCAGCAGGGGGGACAGAGATAATTCACCCCTCCACTTT.

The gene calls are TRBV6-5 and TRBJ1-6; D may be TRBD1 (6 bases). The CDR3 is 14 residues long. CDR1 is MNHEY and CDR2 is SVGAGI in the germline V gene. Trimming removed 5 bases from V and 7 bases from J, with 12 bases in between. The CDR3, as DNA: TGTGCCAGCAGTCCCTCAGGGGTCAATTCACCCCTCCACTTT. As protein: CASSPSGVNSPLHF.

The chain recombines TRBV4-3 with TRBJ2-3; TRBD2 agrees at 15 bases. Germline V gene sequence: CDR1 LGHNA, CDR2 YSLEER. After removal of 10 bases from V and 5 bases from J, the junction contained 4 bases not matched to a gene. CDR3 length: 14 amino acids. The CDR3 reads CATGLAGGQDTQYF. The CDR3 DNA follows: TGCGCCACCGGACTAGCGGGAGGGCAAGATACGCAGTATTTT.

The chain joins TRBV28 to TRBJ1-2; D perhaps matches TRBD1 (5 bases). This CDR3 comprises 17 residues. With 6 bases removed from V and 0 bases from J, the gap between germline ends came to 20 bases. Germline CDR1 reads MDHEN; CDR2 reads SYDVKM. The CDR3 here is CASSYHLEGRANYGYTF. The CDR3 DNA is TGTGCCAGCAGCTACCATTTAGAGGGGAGGGCTAACTATGGCTACACCTTC.

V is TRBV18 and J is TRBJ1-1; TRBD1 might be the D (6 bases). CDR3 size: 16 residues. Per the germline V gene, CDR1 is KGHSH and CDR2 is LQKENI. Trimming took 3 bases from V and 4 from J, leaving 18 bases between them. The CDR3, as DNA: TGTGCCAGCTCACCGACTACAGGGCTCGGCAGCACTGAAGCTTTCTTT. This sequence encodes CASSPTTGLGSTEAFF.

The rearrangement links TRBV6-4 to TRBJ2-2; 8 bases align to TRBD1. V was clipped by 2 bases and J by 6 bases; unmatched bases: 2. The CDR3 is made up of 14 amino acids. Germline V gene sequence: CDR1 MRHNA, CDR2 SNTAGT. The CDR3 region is CASSDTGGPGELFF. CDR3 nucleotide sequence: TGTGCCAGCAGTGACACAGGGGGTCCCGGGGAGCTGTTTTTT.

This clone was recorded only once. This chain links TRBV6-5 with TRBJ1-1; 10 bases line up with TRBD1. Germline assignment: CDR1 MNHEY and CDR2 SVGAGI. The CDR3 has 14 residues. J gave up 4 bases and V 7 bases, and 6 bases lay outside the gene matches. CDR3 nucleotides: TGTGCCAGCACCAAGGACAGGGGGGGCACTGAAGCTTTCTTT. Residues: CASTKDRGGTEAFF.

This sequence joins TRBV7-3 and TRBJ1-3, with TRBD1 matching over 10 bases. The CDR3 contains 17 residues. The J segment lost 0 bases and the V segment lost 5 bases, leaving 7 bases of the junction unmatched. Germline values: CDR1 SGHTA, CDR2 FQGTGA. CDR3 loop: CASSRIWTGGSGNTIYF. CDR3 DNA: TGTGCCAGCAGCCGCATCTGGACAGGGGGCTCTGGAAACACCATATATTTT.

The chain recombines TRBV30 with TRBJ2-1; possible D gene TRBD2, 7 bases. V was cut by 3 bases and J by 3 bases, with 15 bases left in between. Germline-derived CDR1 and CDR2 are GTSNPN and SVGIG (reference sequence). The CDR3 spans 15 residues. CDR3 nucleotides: TGTGCCTGGAGCCTTGGACAGCGGGGCTACAATGAGCAGTTCTTC. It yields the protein CAWSLGQRGYNEQFF.

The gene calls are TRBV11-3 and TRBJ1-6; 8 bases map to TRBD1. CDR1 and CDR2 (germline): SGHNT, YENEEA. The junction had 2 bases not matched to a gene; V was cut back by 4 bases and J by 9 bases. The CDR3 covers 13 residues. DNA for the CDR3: TGTGCCAGCAGCTCGGACAGGGCTTCACCCCTCCACTTT. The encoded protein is CASSSDRASPLHF.

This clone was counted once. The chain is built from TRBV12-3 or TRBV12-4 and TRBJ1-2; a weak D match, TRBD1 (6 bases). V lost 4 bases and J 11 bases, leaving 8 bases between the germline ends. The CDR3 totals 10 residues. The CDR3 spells CASSSDRYTF. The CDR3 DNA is TGTGCCAGCAGTTCTGACAGGTACACCTTC.

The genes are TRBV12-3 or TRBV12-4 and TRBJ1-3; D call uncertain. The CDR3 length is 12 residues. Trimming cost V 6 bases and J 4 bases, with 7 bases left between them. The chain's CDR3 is CASSPQGNTIYF. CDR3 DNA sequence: TGTGCCAGCAGCCCCCAAGGAAACACCATATATTTT.

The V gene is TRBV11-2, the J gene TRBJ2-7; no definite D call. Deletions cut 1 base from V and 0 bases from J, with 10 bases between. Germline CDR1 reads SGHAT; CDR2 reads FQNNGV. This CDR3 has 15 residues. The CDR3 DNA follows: TGTGCCAGCAGCTTAGGGATCAGATCCTCCTACGAGCAGTACTTC. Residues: CASSLGIRSSYEQYF.

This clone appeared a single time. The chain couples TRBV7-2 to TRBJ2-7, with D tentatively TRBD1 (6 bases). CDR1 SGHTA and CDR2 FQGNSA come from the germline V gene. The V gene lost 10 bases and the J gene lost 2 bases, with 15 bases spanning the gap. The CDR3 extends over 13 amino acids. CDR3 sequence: CATSAGAPYEQYF. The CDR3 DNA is TGTGCCACCTCAGCAGGGGCCCCCTACGAGCAGTACTTC.

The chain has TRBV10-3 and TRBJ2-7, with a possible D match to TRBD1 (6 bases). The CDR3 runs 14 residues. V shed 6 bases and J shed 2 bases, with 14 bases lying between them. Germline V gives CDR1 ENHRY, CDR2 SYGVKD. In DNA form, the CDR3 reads TGTGCCATCAGCCGGGACGCAGGGGCCTACGAGCAGTACTTC. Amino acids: CAISRDAGAYEQYF.